This T cell receptor (beta chain) was retrieved from a study of blood T cell repertoires in COVID-19. Original analysis: Estimation of nucleated cell counts relied on the amplification of reference gene primers. TCRdb keeps only in-frame clones here, not all; method: immunoSEQ multiplex PCR. Clonal size and the V and J genes are those of that table, whereas D and trimming came from the DNA. The sample consists of around 250,000 clones, 70% to 90% of them appearing once. The TCR comes from a woman between 65 and 79 years old with active or convalescent COVID-19. Sequenced sample: peripheral blood.

For the CDR3, the DNA is TGTGCCATCAGCGGCGGGCGGGATACGCAGTATTTT. This translates into CAISGGRDTQYF. The chain recombines TRBV10-3 with TRBJ2-3; D perhaps matches TRBD2 (5 bases). The CDR3 runs to 12 residues. Between the trimmed V and J ends, which lost 6 bases and 6 bases, there was a span of 10 bases. Germline values: CDR1 ENHRY, CDR2 SYGVKD.